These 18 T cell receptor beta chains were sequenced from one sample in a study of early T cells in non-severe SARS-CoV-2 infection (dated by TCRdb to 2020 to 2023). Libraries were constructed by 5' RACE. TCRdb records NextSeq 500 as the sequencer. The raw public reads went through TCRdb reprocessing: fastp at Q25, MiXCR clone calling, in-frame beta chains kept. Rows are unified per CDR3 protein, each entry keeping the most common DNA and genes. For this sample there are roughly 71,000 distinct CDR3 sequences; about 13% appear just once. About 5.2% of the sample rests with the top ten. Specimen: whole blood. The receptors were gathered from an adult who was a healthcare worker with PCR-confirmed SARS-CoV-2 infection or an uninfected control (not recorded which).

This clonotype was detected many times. The CDR3 DNA is TGCAGTGCTAGGACAGGTAACTACGAGCAGTACTTC. The encoded protein is CSARTGNYEQYF. The chain combines TRBV20-1 with TRBJ2-7; TRBD1 might be the D (6 bases). The V end was cut by 3 bases, the J end by 3 bases, with 9 bases between. This CDR3 contains 12 residues. Per the germline V gene, CDR1 is DFQATT and CDR2 is SNEGSKA (reference sequence).

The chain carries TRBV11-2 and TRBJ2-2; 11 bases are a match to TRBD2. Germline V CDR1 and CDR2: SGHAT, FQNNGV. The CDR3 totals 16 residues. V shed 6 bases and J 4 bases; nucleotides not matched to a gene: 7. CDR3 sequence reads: CASRLPGLAVTGELFF. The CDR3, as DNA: TGTGCCAGCAGGTTACCGGGACTAGCGGTCACCGGGGAGCTGTTTTTT.

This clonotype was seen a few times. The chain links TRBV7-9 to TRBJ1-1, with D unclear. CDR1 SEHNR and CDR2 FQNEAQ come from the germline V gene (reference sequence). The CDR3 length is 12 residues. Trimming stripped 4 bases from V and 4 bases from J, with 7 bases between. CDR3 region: CASSSFSTEAFF. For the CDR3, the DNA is TGTGCCAGCAGCTCATTCAGCACTGAAGCTTTCTTT.

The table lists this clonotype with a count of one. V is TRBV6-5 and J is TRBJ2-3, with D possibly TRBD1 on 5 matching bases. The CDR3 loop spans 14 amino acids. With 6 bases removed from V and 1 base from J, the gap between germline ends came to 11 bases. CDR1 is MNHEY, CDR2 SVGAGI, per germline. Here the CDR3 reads CASRRLGGTDTQYF. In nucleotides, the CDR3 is TGTGCCAGCAGACGCCTAGGGGGCACAGATACGCAGTATTTT.

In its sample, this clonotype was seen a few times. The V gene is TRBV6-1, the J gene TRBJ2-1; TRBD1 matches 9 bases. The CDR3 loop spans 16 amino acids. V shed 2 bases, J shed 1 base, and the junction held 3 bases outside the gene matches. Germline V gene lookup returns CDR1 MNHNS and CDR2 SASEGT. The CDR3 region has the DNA TGTGCCAGCAGTGAATACAGGGGGCTGTCCTACAATGAGCAGTTCTTC. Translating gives CASSEYRGLSYNEQFF.

CDR3 sequence: CASSLVLAGGGEQYF. CDR3 DNA sequence: TGTGCCAGCAGCTTAGTTCTAGCGGGGGGCGGGGAGCAGTACTTC. The chain joins TRBV11-2 to TRBJ2-7, with 11 bases that match TRBD2. The CDR3 contains 15 residues. Germline trimming cut 1 base from V and 7 bases from J; bases unmatched to any gene: 6. Per germline, CDR1 SGHAT and CDR2 FQNNGV.

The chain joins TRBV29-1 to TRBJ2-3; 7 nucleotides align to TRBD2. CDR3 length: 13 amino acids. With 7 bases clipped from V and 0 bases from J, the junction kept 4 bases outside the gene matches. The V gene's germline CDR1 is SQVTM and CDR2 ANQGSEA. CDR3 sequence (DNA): TGCAGCGGGGGAGGGGCTAGCACAGATACGCAGTATTTT. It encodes CSGGGASTDTQYF.

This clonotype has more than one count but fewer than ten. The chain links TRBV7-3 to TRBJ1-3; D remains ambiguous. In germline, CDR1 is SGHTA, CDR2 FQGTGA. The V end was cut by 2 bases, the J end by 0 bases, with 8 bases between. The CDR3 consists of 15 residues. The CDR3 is CASSLYAHSGNTIYF. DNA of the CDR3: TGTGCCAGCAGCTTATACGCTCACTCTGGAAACACCATATATTTT.

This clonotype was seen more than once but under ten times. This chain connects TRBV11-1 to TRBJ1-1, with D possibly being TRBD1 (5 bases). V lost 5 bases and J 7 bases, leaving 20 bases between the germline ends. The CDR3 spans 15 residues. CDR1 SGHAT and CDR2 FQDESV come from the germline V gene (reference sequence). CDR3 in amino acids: CASSLPGRMKGEAFF. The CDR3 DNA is TGTGCCAGCAGCCTCCCGGGGCGCATGAAGGGTGAAGCTTTCTTT.

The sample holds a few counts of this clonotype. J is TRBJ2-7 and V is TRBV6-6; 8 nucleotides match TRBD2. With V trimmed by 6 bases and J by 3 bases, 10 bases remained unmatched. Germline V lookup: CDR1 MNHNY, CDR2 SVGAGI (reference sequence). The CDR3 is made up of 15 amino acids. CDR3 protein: CASRGLEQNFYEQYF. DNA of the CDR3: TGTGCCAGCAGGGGACTAGAGCAAAATTTCTACGAGCAGTACTTC.

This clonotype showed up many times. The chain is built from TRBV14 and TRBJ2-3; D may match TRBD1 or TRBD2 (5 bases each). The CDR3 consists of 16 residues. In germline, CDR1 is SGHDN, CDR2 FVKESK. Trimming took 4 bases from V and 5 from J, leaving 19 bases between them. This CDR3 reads CASSPRGPTAGDTQYF. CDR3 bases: TGTGCCAGCAGCCCCCGGGGCCCCACGGCGGGAGATACGCAGTATTTT.

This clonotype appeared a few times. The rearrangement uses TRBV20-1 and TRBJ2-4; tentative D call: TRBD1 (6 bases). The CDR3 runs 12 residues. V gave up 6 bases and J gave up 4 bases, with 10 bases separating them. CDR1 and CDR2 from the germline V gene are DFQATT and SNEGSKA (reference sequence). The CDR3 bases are TGCAGTGCACGGGACATGAAAAACATTCAGTACTTC. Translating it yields CSARDMKNIQYF.

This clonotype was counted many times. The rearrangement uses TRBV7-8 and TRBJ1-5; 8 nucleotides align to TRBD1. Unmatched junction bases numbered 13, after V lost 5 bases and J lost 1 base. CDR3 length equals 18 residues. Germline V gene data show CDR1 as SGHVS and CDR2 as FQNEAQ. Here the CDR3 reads CASSPNRRTGISNQPQHF. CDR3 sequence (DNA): TGTGCCAGCAGCCCAAATAGGAGGACAGGGATCAGCAATCAGCCCCAGCATTTT.

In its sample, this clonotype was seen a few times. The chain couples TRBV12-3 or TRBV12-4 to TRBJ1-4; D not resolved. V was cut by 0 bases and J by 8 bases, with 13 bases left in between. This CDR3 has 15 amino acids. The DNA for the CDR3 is TGTGCCAGCAGTTTAGCGTGGGCAGAGAAGGAAAAACTGTTTTTT. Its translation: CASSLAWAEKEKLFF.

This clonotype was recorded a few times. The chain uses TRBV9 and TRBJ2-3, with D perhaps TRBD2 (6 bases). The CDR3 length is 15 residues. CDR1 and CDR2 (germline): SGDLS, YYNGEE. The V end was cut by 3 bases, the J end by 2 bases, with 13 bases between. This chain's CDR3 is CASSGSAGITDTQYF. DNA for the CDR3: TGTGCCAGCAGCGGCTCAGCGGGTATCACAGATACGCAGTATTTT.

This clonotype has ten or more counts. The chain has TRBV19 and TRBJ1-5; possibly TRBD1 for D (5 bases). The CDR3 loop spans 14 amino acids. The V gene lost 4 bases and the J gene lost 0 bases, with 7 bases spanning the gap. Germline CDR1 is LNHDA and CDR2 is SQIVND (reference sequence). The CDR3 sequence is CASSRDGSNQPQHF. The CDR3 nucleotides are TGTGCCAGTAGTAGGGACGGTAGCAATCAGCCCCAGCATTTT.

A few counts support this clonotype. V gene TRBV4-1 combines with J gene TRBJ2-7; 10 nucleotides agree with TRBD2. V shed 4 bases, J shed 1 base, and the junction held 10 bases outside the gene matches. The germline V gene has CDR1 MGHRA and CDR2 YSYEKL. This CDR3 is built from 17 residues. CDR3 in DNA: TGCGCCAGCAGCCTGATTGCGTCTAGCGGGGGTTCCTACGAGCAGTACTTC. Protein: CASSLIASSGGSYEQYF.

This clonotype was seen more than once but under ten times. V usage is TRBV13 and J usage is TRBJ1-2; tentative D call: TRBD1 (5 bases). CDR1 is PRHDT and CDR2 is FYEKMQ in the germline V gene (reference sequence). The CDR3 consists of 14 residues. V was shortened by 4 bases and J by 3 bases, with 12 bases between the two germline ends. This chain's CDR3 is CASSSGDGDYGYTF. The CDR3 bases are TGTGCCAGCAGCTCTGGGGACGGAGACTATGGCTACACCTTC.